This T cell receptor (beta chain) was obtained from a study of T cell repertoires in cytomegalovirus infection. CDR1 and CDR2 from the germline V gene are SGHVS and FNYEAQ. The CDR3 length is 15 residues. TCRdb independently ran MiXCR on the reads; one entry per CDR3 protein. There are 900,000 to 950,000 distinct CDR3 sequences in the sample; approximately 30% occur only once, and 10% to 15% lies in the top ten. For this clonotype: Its target is not known. Sequence at one end of the junction differs from germline and may be a read error.

Sequenced here: cultured CD8+ T cells from PBMCs, sampled from culture after CMV antigen stimulation. This TCR was recovered from a human donor in good health (CMV status not recorded). Some clones in this sample may be carry-over from other donors' samples. J is TRBJ2-5 and V is TRBV7-6, with TRBD2 matching 10 bases. The chain's CDR3 is CVSQWTSGLLETQYF. The CDR3 nucleotides read TGTGTCAGCCAATGGACTAGCGGTCTTTTAGAGACCCAGTACTTC.